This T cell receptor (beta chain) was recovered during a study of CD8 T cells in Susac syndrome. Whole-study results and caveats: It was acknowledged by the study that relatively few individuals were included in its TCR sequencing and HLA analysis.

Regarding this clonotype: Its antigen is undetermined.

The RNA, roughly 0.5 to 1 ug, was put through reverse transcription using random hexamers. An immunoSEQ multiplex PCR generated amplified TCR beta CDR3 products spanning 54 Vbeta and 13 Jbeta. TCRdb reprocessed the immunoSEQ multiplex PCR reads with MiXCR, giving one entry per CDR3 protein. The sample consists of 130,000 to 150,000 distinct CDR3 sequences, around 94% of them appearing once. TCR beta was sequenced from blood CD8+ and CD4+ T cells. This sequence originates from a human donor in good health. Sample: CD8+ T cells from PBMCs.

The CDR3 loop is CASSVFGQGVDNEQFF. The CDR3 DNA reads TGTGCCAGCAGCGTATTCGGACAGGGGGTCGACAATGAGCAGTTCTTC. The chain recombines TRBV9 with TRBJ2-1; 10 bases line up with TRBD1. Germline CDR1 reads SGDLS; CDR2 reads YYNGEE. This CDR3 has 16 residues. Trimming at V came to 1 base and at J to 5 bases, leaving 6 bases not matched to a gene.